This T cell receptor beta chain emerged from a study of blood T cells in healthy people across ages. PCR was performed a second time for about 7 to 11 cycles using a sample-barcoded 5' primer and a J-beta primer mix. Each CDR3 protein gets one entry after TCRdb re-called the 5' RACE reads with MiXCR. The table records 1 million or so distinct CDR3 sequences, 40% to 55% of them present only once. Each sample provided at least 6 micrograms of extracted total RNA. Input material: blood. The sequence came from a woman aged 60-70 years in good health.

CDR3 loop: CASSASGLDTQYF. CDR3 in DNA: TGTGCCAGCAGCGCTAGCGGGCTAGATACGCAGTATTTT. The chain combines TRBV6-1 with TRBJ2-3; TRBD2 agrees at 8 bases. The J segment lost 5 bases and the V segment lost 6 bases, leaving 4 bases of the junction unmatched. The CDR3 spans 13 residues. Germline CDR1 and CDR2: MNHNS and SASEGT.